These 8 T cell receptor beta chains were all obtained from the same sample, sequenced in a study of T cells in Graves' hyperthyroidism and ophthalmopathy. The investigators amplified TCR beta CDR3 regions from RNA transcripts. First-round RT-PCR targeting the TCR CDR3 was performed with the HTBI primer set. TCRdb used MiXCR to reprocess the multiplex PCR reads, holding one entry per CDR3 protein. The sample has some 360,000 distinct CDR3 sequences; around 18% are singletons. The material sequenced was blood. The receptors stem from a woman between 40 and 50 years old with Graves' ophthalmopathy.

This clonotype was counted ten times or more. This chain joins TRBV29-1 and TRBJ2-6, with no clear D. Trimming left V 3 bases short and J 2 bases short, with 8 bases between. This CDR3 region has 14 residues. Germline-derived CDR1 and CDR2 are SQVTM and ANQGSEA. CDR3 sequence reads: CSVDSEPGANVLTF. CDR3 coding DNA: TGCAGCGTTGATTCTGAACCTGGGGCCAACGTCCTGACTTTC.

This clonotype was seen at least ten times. CDR3 amino acids: CASSYTIHSQGNQPQHF. Here the CDR3 DNA reads TGTGCCAGCAGTTACACCATACACAGCCAGGGGAATCAGCCCCAGCATTTT. V usage is TRBV6-5 and J usage is TRBJ1-5, with TRBD1 as a possible D gene (6 bases). The CDR3 runs to 17 residues. The V end was cut by 2 bases, the J end by 4 bases, with 18 bases between. Germline V lookup: CDR1 MNHEY, CDR2 SVGAGI.

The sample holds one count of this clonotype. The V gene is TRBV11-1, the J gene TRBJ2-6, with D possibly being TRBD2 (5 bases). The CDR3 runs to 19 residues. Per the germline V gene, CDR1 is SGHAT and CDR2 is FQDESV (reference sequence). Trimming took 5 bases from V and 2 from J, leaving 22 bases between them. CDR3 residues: CASSPWTAIGLPGANVLTF. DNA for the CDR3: TGTGCCAGCAGCCCGTGGACCGCGATAGGACTCCCTGGGGCCAACGTCCTGACTTTC.

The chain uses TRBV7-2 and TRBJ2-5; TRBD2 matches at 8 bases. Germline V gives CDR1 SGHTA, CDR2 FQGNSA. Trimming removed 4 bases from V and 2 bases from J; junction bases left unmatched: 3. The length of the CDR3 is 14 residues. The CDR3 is CASSSPSGQETQYF. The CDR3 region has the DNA TGTGCCAGCAGCTCTCCTAGCGGGCAAGAGACCCAGTACTTC.

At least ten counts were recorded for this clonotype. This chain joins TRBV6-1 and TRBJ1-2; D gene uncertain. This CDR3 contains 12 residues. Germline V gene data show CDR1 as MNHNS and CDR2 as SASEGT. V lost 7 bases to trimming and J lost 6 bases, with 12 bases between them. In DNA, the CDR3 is TGTGCCAGCACCAAGACGTCCGATGGCTACACCTTC. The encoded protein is CASTKTSDGYTF.

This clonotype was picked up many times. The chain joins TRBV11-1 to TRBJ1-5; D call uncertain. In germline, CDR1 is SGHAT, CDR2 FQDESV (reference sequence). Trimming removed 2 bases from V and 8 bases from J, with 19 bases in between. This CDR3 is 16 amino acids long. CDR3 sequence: CASSLRWAPGGKPQHF. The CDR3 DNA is TGTGCCAGCAGCTTACGGTGGGCCCCGGGTGGGAAGCCCCAGCATTTT.

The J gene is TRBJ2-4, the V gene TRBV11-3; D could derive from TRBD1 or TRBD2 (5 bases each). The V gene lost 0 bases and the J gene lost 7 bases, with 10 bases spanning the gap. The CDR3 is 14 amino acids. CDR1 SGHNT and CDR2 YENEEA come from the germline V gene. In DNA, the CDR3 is TGTGCCAGCAGCTTAGATCAGAGGGGTAACATTCAGTACTTC. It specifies CASSLDQRGNIQYF. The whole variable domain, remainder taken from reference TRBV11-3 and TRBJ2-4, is EAGVVQSPRYKIIEKKQPVAFWCNPISGHNTLYWYLQNLGQGPELLIRYENEEAVDDSQLPKDRFSAERLKGVDSTLKIQPAELGDSAVYLCASSLDQRGNIQYFGAGTRLSVL.

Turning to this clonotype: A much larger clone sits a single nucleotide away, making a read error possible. The CDR3 DNA sequence: TGTGCCAGCTCACGACGGGACAGGGGGGAGATCCAGTACTTC. Its protein is CASSRRDRGEIQYF. V gene TRBV18 combines with J gene TRBJ2-5; 11 bases line up with TRBD1. CDR3 length equals 14 residues. The germline CDR1 and CDR2 sequences are KGHSH and LQKENI.